This paragraph covers one T cell receptor beta chain sequence. The data originate from a study of blood T cell repertoires in COVID-19. Study-level background: Italy, Spain and the United States were the sources of the convalescent and acute COVID-19 samples. From T cells, B-cell-depleted T cells, or PBMCs came the material, which was cDNA or gDNA.

Looked up from germline, CDR1 is SGHVS and CDR2 is FQNEAQ. V was clipped by 7 bases and J by 3 bases, with 19 bases between them. CDR3 size: 16 residues. Authors' processing steps: Reference gene primer amplification gave nucleated cell count estimates. The repertoire was sequenced with immunoSEQ multiplex PCR; TCRdb's copy has only in-frame clones and lacks some. D and trimming were read from the DNA, whereas the V and J calls and clone size are those reported in that table. The data show roughly 700,000 clones, 85% to 90% seen once. The clonotype was recovered from a woman aged 18-35 years with acute or convalescent COVID-19. The chain recombines TRBV7-8 with TRBJ1-3; D unresolved. The specimen sequenced was peripheral blood. In DNA, the CDR3 is TGTGCCAGCACCCCGAGGCGCACTTCAATTGGAAACACCATATATTTT. Amino acids: CASTPRRTSIGNTIYF.